This paragraph covers one T cell receptor beta chain sequence. This entry belongs to a study of CD8 T cells in Susac syndrome. V lost 4 bases and J lost 4; bases outside the gene matches: 5. The germline CDR1 and CDR2 sequences are SGDLS and YYNGEE. The CDR3 has 15 residues. The authors carried out high-throughput sequencing of TCR beta. They applied it to CD8+ and CD4+ T cells obtained from blood. Negative isolation was used for CD8+ and CD4+ T cells and FACS enrichment for TEMRA cells. RNA, at about 0.45 to 1 ug, was reverse transcribed with random hexamers. The CDR3 of TCR beta was amplified by immunoSEQ multiplex PCR across 54 Vbeta and 13 Jbeta. TCRdb redid the calling of the immunoSEQ multiplex PCR reads with MiXCR, one entry per CDR3 protein. The profile shows under 200,000 distinct CDR3 sequences, around 96% of them singletons.

The V gene is TRBV9, the J gene TRBJ2-1; 10 bases fit TRBD2. The TCR comes from a human donor with multiple sclerosis. Sequencing input: CD8+ T cells from PBMCs. The CDR3 DNA sequence: TGTGCCAGCAGCCCCAGCGGGGGGGGTTACAATGAGCAGTTCTTC. The encoded protein is CASSPSGGGYNEQFF.